This TCR beta chain derives from a study of T cells in Graves' hyperthyroidism and ophthalmopathy. This clonotype was seen ten or more times. Its target is not known. For ophthalmopathy patients, the Clinical Activity Score was at least 3 and the NOSPECS grade at least 4; duration was under 3 months. Clinical symptoms, serum thyroxine, TRAb, thyroid ultrasound and orbital computed tomography informed diagnoses. This CDR3 has 14 amino acids. After removal of 5 bases from V and 6 bases from J, the junction contained 10 bases not matched to a gene. Per germline, CDR1 DFQATT and CDR2 SNEGSKA (reference sequence). The study's findings and limits: Through a model of 13 V-J features, ophthalmopathy was separated from stable hyperthyroidism.

Researchers took RNA transcripts and amplified the TCR beta CDR3 regions from them. During a first-round RT-PCR of the TCR CDR3, the HTBI primer set was used. TCRdb reprocessed the multiplex PCR reads with MiXCR, giving one entry per CDR3 protein. The table records around 240,000 distinct CDR3 sequences, 15% to 20% of them present only once. The chain joins TRBV20-1 to TRBJ2-7; 10 bases line up with TRBD2. Sequenced material: blood. The source is a woman aged 18 to 35 with Graves' ophthalmopathy. DNA of the CDR3: TGCAGTGCTGACCTTCTAGCGGGAGTTTCCGAGCAGTACTTC. Its protein product is CSADLLAGVSEQYF.